A single sample gave rise to the 29 T cell receptor beta chains below, sequenced in a study of cytomegalovirus exposure and HLA in healthy donors. Both 60 Vbeta primers and 13 Jbeta primers went into the PCR. Some clones are missing from TCRdb's copy, which holds only in-frame ones; the method was immunoSEQ multiplex PCR. Of more than 50,000 clones in the sample, about 85% are singletons; the top ten hold approximately 12%. The source material was PBMCs. The receptors were gathered from a female donor in good health and CMV-seronegative.

This chain joins TRBV18 and TRBJ2-2, with no clear D. This CDR3 contains 16 residues. Germline CDR1 reads KGHSH; CDR2 reads LQKENI. Trimming cost V 1 base and J 6 bases, with 15 bases left between them. The CDR3 DNA follows: TGTGCCAGCTCACCACGTCCCGGTTATAACGCCGGGGAGCTGTTTTTT. This translates into CASSPRPGYNAGELFF.

The chain joins TRBV7-3 to TRBJ2-1; 11 nucleotides match TRBD2. Germline CDR1 reads SGHTA; CDR2 reads FQGTGA. Trimming removed 4 bases from V and 8 bases from J; junction bases left unmatched: 4. CDR3 length: 14 residues. CDR3 sequence reads: CASSSGLAGDEQFF. DNA for the CDR3: TGTGCCAGCAGCTCCGGACTAGCGGGCGATGAGCAGTTCTTC. The full variable domain, rest sourced from reference TRBV7-3 and TRBJ2-1, is GAGVSQTPSNKVTEKGKYVELRCDPISGHTALYWYRQSLGQGPEFLIYFQGTGAADDSGLPNDRFFAVRPEGSVSTLKIQRTERGDSAVYLCASSSGLAGDEQFFGPGTRLTVL.

DNA of the CDR3: TGTGCCAGTCAGCGTGGCTACGAGCAGTACTTC. It specifies CASQRGYEQYF. This rearrangement joins TRBV27 to TRBJ2-7; the D is unclear. Germline-derived CDR1 and CDR2 are MNHEY and SMNVEV (reference sequence). The ends were cut back, 9 bases at V and 3 bases at J, with 9 bases in the middle. The CDR3 has 11 residues.

V usage is TRBV27 and J usage is TRBJ2-7; 11 bases fit TRBD2. The CDR3 length is 15 residues. In germline, CDR1 is MNHEY, CDR2 SMNVEV (reference sequence). After removal of 2 bases from V and 0 bases from J, the junction contained 0 bases not matched to a gene. CDR3 in amino acids: CASSLGTSGSYEQYF. The CDR3 DNA follows: TGTGCCAGCAGTTTAGGGACTAGCGGCTCCTACGAGCAGTACTTC.

The V call is TRBV5-6, the J call TRBJ1-1; D possibly corresponds to TRBD1 (5 bases). The CDR3 runs 14 residues. V lost 0 bases to trimming and J lost 2 bases, with 8 bases between them. The germline V gene has CDR1 SGHDT and CDR2 YYEEEE. Here the CDR3 reads CASSLGQRNTEAFF. The CDR3 nucleotides read TGTGCCAGCAGCTTGGGACAGCGAAACACTGAAGCTTTCTTT.

The chain uses TRBV9 and TRBJ2-7; TRBD2 aligns across 10 bases. The CDR3 extends over 15 amino acids. Germline values: CDR1 SGDLS, CDR2 YYNGEE. The J segment lost 2 bases and the V segment lost 0 bases, leaving 2 bases of the junction unmatched. The DNA of the CDR3 is TGTGCCAGCAGCGTAGGGAGCGGGAGGGCCTACGAGCAGTACTTC. Translated: CASSVGSGRAYEQYF.

The chain links TRBV5-1 to TRBJ2-3; D uncertain. The CDR3 runs to 14 residues. V was shortened by 6 bases and J by 1 base, with 12 bases between the two germline ends. Germline loops: CDR1 SGHRS, CDR2 YFSETQ. This CDR3 is CASKIVTGTDTQYF. The CDR3 region has the DNA TGCGCCAGCAAGATAGTAACGGGCACAGATACGCAGTATTTT.

The V call is TRBV27, the J call TRBJ2-1; 9 bases map to TRBD2. Germline V gene sequence: CDR1 MNHEY, CDR2 SMNVEV (reference sequence). The length of the CDR3 is 18 residues. V gave up 0 bases and J gave up 4 bases; unmatched junction bases: 10. The CDR3 here is CASSLSAAGSGGYNEQFF. CDR3 DNA sequence: TGTGCCAGCAGTTTATCCGCTGCCGGTAGCGGGGGATACAATGAGCAGTTCTTC.

The chain is built from TRBV19 and TRBJ2-2, with a tentative D call TRBD2 (5 bases). The V end was cut by 5 bases, the J end by 7 bases, with 14 bases between. The germline gives CDR1 LNHDA, CDR2 SQIVND (reference sequence). The CDR3 has 14 residues. The CDR3 here is CASSASGRSGELFF. Here the CDR3 DNA reads TGTGCCAGTAGTGCCAGCGGAAGGAGCGGGGAGCTGTTTTTT.

The CDR3 protein is CASSGLAGAKNIQYF. The CDR3 coding sequence is TGTGCCAGCAGTGGACTAGCCGGAGCCAAAAACATTCAGTACTTC. The gene calls are TRBV6-1 and TRBJ2-4; 7 bases align to TRBD2. The germline V gene has CDR1 MNHNS and CDR2 SASEGT. The CDR3 is 15 amino acids. V was pared by 4 bases and J by 0 bases, with 3 bases of the junction left unmatched.

The DNA for the CDR3 is TGTGCCAGCAGTGCGGGAGGGACCGAGCAGTACTTC. It yields the protein CASSAGGTEQYF. The chain combines TRBV27 with TRBJ2-7; 9 bases match TRBD2. Germline lookup yields CDR1 MNHEY and CDR2 SMNVEV (reference sequence). The CDR3 runs 12 residues. With V trimmed by 5 bases and J by 6 bases, 2 bases remained unmatched.

The V and J genes are TRBV11-2 and TRBJ2-2; 8 bases fit TRBD2. The V gene's germline CDR1 is SGHAT and CDR2 FQNNGV. This CDR3 is 16 amino acids long. With V trimmed by 2 bases and J by 0 bases, 2 bases remained unmatched. The CDR3: CASSLSGGANTGELFF. The CDR3 region has the DNA TGTGCCAGCAGCTTATCGGGGGGGGCGAACACCGGGGAGCTGTTTTTT.

The rearrangement joins TRBV28 to TRBJ2-1; weak D call: TRBD1 (6 bases). V lost 6 bases and J lost 1, with 16 bases in between. Germline V CDR1 and CDR2: MDHEN, SYDVKM. CDR3 length: 16 amino acids. CDR3 DNA sequence: TGTGCCAGCAGAACAGGGTCCTCCTCGTCCTACAATGAGCAGTTCTTC. The encoded protein is CASRTGSSSSYNEQFF.

V and J are TRBV19 and TRBJ1-4; 9 bases align to TRBD1. J gave up 0 bases and V 4 bases, and 3 bases lay outside the gene matches. Germline V gene lookup returns CDR1 LNHDA and CDR2 SQIVND (reference sequence). This CDR3 is 16 amino acids long. The CDR3 loop is CASSKGQGATNEKLFF. CDR3 nucleotides: TGTGCCAGTAGTAAGGGACAGGGAGCAACTAATGAAAAACTGTTTTTT.

V gene TRBV25-1 combines with J gene TRBJ2-7, with a tentative D call TRBD1 (5 bases). The CDR3 loop spans 15 amino acids. Trimming shortened V by 5 bases and J by 0 bases, and 14 bases separated the two germline ends. CDR1 is MGHDK and CDR2 is SYGVNS in the germline V gene. The DNA for the CDR3 is TGTGCCAGCAGTCCCAGGGAATACCGCTCCTACGAGCAGTACTTC. Translating it yields CASSPREYRSYEQYF.

This rearrangement joins TRBV7-6 to TRBJ2-5, with TRBD2 matching 9 bases. CDR3 length: 17 amino acids. Germline V lookup: CDR1 SGHVS, CDR2 FNYEAQ. J was trimmed by 8 bases and V by 1 base; bases with no gene match: 14. The chain's CDR3 is CASSLGPTAGGGVTQYF. CDR3 DNA: TGTGCCAGCAGCTTAGGTCCCACGGCGGGAGGGGGAGTAACCCAGTACTTC.

The chain is built from TRBV9 and TRBJ2-6; D uncertain. The CDR3 has 15 residues. The V gene lost 3 bases and the J gene lost 4 bases, with 11 bases spanning the gap. Germline V lookup: CDR1 SGDLS, CDR2 YYNGEE. The CDR3: CASSDRVAGANVLTF. In DNA form, the CDR3 reads TGTGCCAGCAGCGATCGGGTGGCGGGGGCCAACGTCCTGACTTTC.

Note on this clone: At the DNA level, this CDR3 is encoded by other sequences in the same sample as well. This chain links TRBV2 with TRBJ2-2; weak D call: TRBD1 (5 bases). Between the trimmed V and J ends, which lost 10 bases and 3 bases, there was a span of 15 bases. CDR1 and CDR2 from the germline V gene are SNHLY and FYNNEI. There are 14 residues in the CDR3. The CDR3 reads CATGQLRDTGELFF. CDR3 sequence (DNA): TGTGCCACAGGACAATTAAGGGACACCGGGGAGCTGTTTTTT.

The chain carries TRBV5-3 and TRBJ1-5; tentative D call: TRBD1 (5 bases). TRBV5-3 counts as an open reading frame of uncertain function. The CDR3 loop spans 17 amino acids. Trimming left V 0 bases short and J 2 bases short, with 15 bases between. The CDR3 sequence: CARSLAHAGYGNQPQHF. CDR3 coding DNA: TGTGCCAGAAGCTTGGCTCATGCAGGGTACGGCAATCAGCCCCAGCATTTT.

This clone was picked up one time. This rearrangement joins TRBV7-2 to TRBJ1-6; D is unresolved. Trimming stripped 3 bases from V and 0 bases from J, with 6 bases between. CDR3 length equals 15 residues. Germline values: CDR1 SGHTA, CDR2 FQGNSA. This CDR3 reads CASSFTSSYNSPLHF. The CDR3 DNA follows: TGTGCCAGCAGCTTCACGAGCTCCTATAATTCACCCCTCCACTTT.

The rearrangement uses TRBV19 and TRBJ2-2, with 10 bases aligning to TRBD2. With V trimmed by 4 bases and J by 4 bases, 6 bases remained unmatched. Germline CDR1 reads LNHDA; CDR2 reads SQIVND (reference sequence). This CDR3 spans 16 amino acids. Here the CDR3 DNA reads TGTGCCAGTAGTACTTTAGCGGGGGGCCGCACCGGGGAGCTGTTTTTT. This encodes CASSTLAGGRTGELFF.

CDR3 sequence reads: CASSSPPGGSYNEQFF. The CDR3 DNA sequence: TGTGCCAGCAGCTCCCCCCCCGGGGGCTCCTACAATGAGCAGTTCTTC. V gene TRBV5-4 combines with J gene TRBJ2-1; a weak D match, TRBD2 (6 bases). Germline V gives CDR1 SGHNT, CDR2 YYREEE (reference sequence). This CDR3 spans 16 amino acids. Trimming stripped 3 bases from V and 0 bases from J, with 13 bases between.

This chain connects TRBV27 to TRBJ2-1; the match to TRBD2 covers 12 bases. The CDR3 has 13 residues. The germline V gene encodes CDR1 MNHEY and CDR2 SMNVEV (reference sequence). J lost 10 bases, V lost 6 bases, and 4 bases had no gene match. As DNA, the CDR3 is TGTGCCAGCAGGACTAGCGGGAGACACGAGCAGTTCTTC. Protein product: CASRTSGRHEQFF.

V is TRBV2 and J is TRBJ1-2; unclear D gene. The CDR3 covers 13 residues. V shed 7 bases and J shed 4 bases, with 13 bases lying between them. Germline V CDR1 and CDR2: SNHLY, FYNNEI. The DNA of the CDR3 is TGTGCCAGCACCGAAGGGAGATTCTATGGCTACACCTTC. Residues: CASTEGRFYGYTF.

CDR3: CASSLRQGLVYGYTF. CDR3 nucleotide sequence: TGTGCCAGCAGTTTAAGGCAGGGCCTAGTCTATGGCTACACCTTC. V is TRBV28 and J is TRBJ1-2, with TRBD1 as a possible D gene (5 bases). Germline assignment: CDR1 MDHEN and CDR2 SYDVKM. V gave up 2 bases and J gave up 4 bases, with 14 bases separating them. This CDR3 contains 15 residues.

The CDR3 DNA is TGTGCCAGCAGTTTCGAGTCTCGAGGCCACCGTGTCCTGACTTTC. It encodes CASSFESRGHRVLTF. The chain recombines TRBV27 with TRBJ2-6, with D unresolved. CDR1 is MNHEY, CDR2 SMNVEV, per germline (reference sequence). The CDR3 has 15 amino acids. With 3 bases removed from V and 13 bases from J, the gap between germline ends came to 19 bases.

V is TRBV20-1 and J is TRBJ2-7; D unresolved. Between the trimmed V and J ends, which lost 0 bases and 6 bases, there was a span of 6 bases. CDR1 and CDR2 (germline): DFQATT, SNEGSKA (reference sequence). The CDR3 contains 11 residues. CDR3 coding DNA: TGCAGTGCTAGAGAGGCCAGCGAGCAGTACTTC. Translating it yields CSAREASEQYF.

This clone was counted a single time. The chain links TRBV7-6 to TRBJ2-1; no clear D. Germline CDR1 SGHVS, CDR2 FNYEAQ. V dropped 5 bases and J dropped 4 bases, with 12 bases sitting between them. The CDR3 extends over 14 amino acids. CDR3 nucleotide sequence: TGTGCCAGCAGCCTGGCGCAGGCGTACAATGAGCAGTTCTTC. Translating it yields CASSLAQAYNEQFF.

V gene TRBV27 combines with J gene TRBJ2-7, with 7 bases fitting TRBD1. Unmatched junction bases numbered 10, after V lost 5 bases and J lost 3 bases. This CDR3 has 15 amino acids. Germline CDR1 MNHEY, CDR2 SMNVEV (reference sequence). In DNA, the CDR3 is TGTGCCAGCAGTATAGCCCGGGACAGAGGCTACGAGCAGTACTTC. Amino acids: CASSIARDRGYEQYF.